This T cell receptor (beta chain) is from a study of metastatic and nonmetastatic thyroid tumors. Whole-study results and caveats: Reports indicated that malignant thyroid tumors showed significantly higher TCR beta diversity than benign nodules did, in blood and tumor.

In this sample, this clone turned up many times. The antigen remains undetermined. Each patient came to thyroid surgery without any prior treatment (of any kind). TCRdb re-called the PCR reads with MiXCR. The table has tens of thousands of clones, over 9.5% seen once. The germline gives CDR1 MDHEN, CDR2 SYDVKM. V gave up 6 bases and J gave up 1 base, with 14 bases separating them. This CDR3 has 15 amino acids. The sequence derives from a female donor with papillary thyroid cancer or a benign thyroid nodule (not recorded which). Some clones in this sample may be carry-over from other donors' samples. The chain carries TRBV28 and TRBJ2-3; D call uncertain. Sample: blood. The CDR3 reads CASSSPSTGTDTQYF. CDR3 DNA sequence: TGTGCCAGCAGCTCACCCTCGACTGGCACAGATACGCAGTATTTT. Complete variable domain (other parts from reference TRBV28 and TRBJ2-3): DVKVTQSSRYLVKRTGEKVFLECVQDMDHENMFWYRQDPGLGLRLIYFSYDVKMKEKGDIPEGYSVSREKKERFSLILESASTNQTSMYLCASSSPSTGTDTQYFGPGTRLTVL.